A selection of T cell receptor beta chains follows, all from one sample in a study of blood T cells in healthy people across ages. TCRdb re-derived calls from the 5' RACE reads in MiXCR, one entry per CDR3 protein. Of fewer than 2 million distinct CDR3 sequences in the sample, about two fifths were seen once. Sequencing was performed on blood. All receptors come from a human donor in good health. The CDR3 runs from the conserved cysteine through the conserved F or W. A D gene is named only where the DNA matches it firmly. The size entry is marked missing in some rows and otherwise reads once, few, many or a size class.

clone_size d_call j_call v_call cdr3_nt cdr3_aa
many . TRBJ1-2 TRBV12-3/TRBV12-4 TGTGCCAGCAGCTTAGGGAGCTATGGCTACACCTTC CASSLGSYGYTF
. . TRBJ1-2 TRBV9 TGTGCCAGCGGCGTAGCCGTGAGGACCGGGCGGGATGGCTACACCTTC CASGVAVRTGRDGYTF
. TRBD1 TRBJ1-2 TRBV2 TGTGCCAGCAGTCGACTACAGGGGGCTGTGGGTGGCTACACCTTC CASSRLQGAVGGYTF
. . TRBJ2-7 TRBV4-2 TGTGCCAGCAGCCAAGCCCGACCCTACGAGCAGTACTTC CASSQARPYEQYF
. . TRBJ2-6 TRBV12-3/TRBV12-4 TGTGCCAGCAGCAGACTGAAAAGCTCTGGGGCCAACGTCCTGACTTTC CASSRLKSSGANVLTF
few TRBD1 TRBJ1-2 TRBV7-2 TGTGCCAGCAGCTTAGGAGGGACGGGACAGAACTATGGCTACACCTTC CASSLGGTGQNYGYTF
. . TRBJ1-4 TRBV6-2/TRBV6-3 TGTGCCAGCACCCATCTTCGGACCTTCGAAAAACTGTTTTTT CASTHLRTFEKLFF
few TRBD1 TRBJ2-7 TRBV4-1 TGCGCCAGCAGCCTCACAGGGGGGATCGACGAGCAGTACTTC CASSLTGGIDEQYF
. . TRBJ1-2 TRBV7-2 TGTGCCAGCAGCGTGACAGTGACCTATGGCTACACCTTC CASSVTVTYGYTF
few . TRBJ1-5 TRBV6-1 TGTGCCAGCAGTGAAGCAGGTAGCAATCAGCCCCAGCATTTT CASSEAGSNQPQHF
few TRBD2 TRBJ2-1 TRBV20-1 TGCAGTGCTAGAGTCCGGACTAGCGGGGGGCATGAGCAGTTCTTC CSARVRTSGGHEQFF
. TRBD2 TRBJ2-5 TRBV28 TGTGCCAGCAGTAACCTACAGCCCGTGGCGGGGGGGTTCTTAGAGACCCAGTACTTC CASSNLQPVAGGFLETQYF
few . TRBJ1-5 TRBV20-1 TGCAGTGCCGTCAGGGGAAGCAATCAGCCCCAGCATTTT CSAVRGSNQPQHF
many . TRBJ2-5 TRBV29-1 TGCAGCGTTGAGAAGGGGAACCAAGAGACCCAGTACTTC CSVEKGNQETQYF
few . TRBJ2-6 TRBV9 TGTGCCAGCAGCCCTCGACAGGTTCTCTCTGGGGCCAACGTCCTGACTTTC CASSPRQVLSGANVLTF
. TRBD1 TRBJ1-5 TRBV9 TGTGCCAGCAGCCCAAGTGGACAGGGTGACAATCCGCATTTT CASSPSGQGDNPHF
few . TRBJ2-7 TRBV4-1 TGCGCCAGCAGCCTAGATGGACAGAGAAGCTACGAGCAGTACTTC CASSLDGQRSYEQYF
. . TRBJ1-1 TRBV28 TGTGCCAGCAGTTTGTTGGACCTTGACAACACTGAAGCTTTCTTT CASSLLDLDNTEAFF
few . TRBJ2-3 TRBV7-2 TGTGCCAGCAGCTTAGGACCAAGGGCGGAGCAGTATTTT CASSLGPRAEQYF
. TRBD1 TRBJ1-2 TRBV7-2 TGTGCCAGCAGCTTCCATCCGGGACAGCTGAACTATGGCTACACCTTC CASSFHPGQLNYGYTF
few . TRBJ2-5 TRBV20-1 TGCAGTGCTTCGGGACTCCAGGTCACCCAAGAGACCCAGTACTTC CSASGLQVTQETQYF
few TRBD1 TRBJ2-7 TRBV11-2 TGTGCCAGCAGCTTAAACAGGGGTGTCTACGAGCAGTACTTC CASSLNRGVYEQYF
few . TRBJ2-5 TRBV5-1 TGCGCCGGCAGCTTCTCTCCGGGAAAAGAGCAGTACTTC CAGSFSPGKEQYF
. . TRBJ2-3 TRBV11-2 TGTGCCAGCAGCTCTCCCCACTCGGTGTCGGGGGGCCAAAGCTTTGTAGATACGCAGTATTTT CASSSPHSVSGGQSFVDTQYF